A selection of T cell receptor beta chains follows, all from one sample in a study of cytomegalovirus exposure and HLA in healthy donors. The protocol was immunoSEQ multiplex PCR, while the TCRdb copy is restricted to in-frame clones and leaves out a portion. The sample lists roughly 120,000 clones, around 74% occurring once. The sample consisted of PBMCs. These receptor sequences come from a woman aged 50 to 60 in good health and CMV-seropositive. Each CDR3 is given with its conserved first and last residue. D genes are given only for firm matches. A row's size may be missing; if present it is once, few, many or a size class.

V gene: TRBV10-3; clone size: -; J gene: TRBJ2-7; D gene: TRBD2; CDR3 protein: CAISAGGPSYEQYF; CDR3 DNA: TGTGCCATCAGCGCGGGAGGGCCATCCTACGAGCAGTACTTC
V gene: TRBV7-9; clone size: -; J gene: TRBJ1-3; D gene: TRBD1; CDR3 protein: CASSIQGVNTIYF; CDR3 DNA: TGTGCCAGCAGCATACAGGGGGTAAACACCATATATTTT
V gene: TRBV7-2; clone size: -; J gene: TRBJ2-7; D gene: -; CDR3 protein: CASSLAFNYEQYF; CDR3 DNA: TGTGCCAGCAGCTTAGCTTTTAACTACGAGCAGTACTTC
V gene: TRBV9; clone size: -; J gene: TRBJ2-5; D gene: -; CDR3 protein: CASSVLPGKETQYF; CDR3 DNA: TGTGCCAGCAGCGTCCTACCTGGTAAAGAGACCCAGTACTTC
V gene: TRBV5-6; clone size: -; J gene: TRBJ2-5; D gene: -; CDR3 protein: CASSRVQQETQYF; CDR3 DNA: TGTGCCAGCAGCCGGGTTCAGCAAGAGACCCAGTACTTC
V gene: TRBV6-6; clone size: once; J gene: TRBJ2-2; D gene: TRBD1; CDR3 protein: CASSQRQGVVGGELFF; CDR3 DNA: TGTGCCAGCAGTCAGAGACAGGGGGTAGTCGGCGGGGAGCTGTTTTTT
V gene: TRBV5-6; clone size: -; J gene: TRBJ2-1; D gene: -; CDR3 protein: CASSLFQRRDEQFF; CDR3 DNA: TGTGCCAGCAGCTTATTCCAGCGGCGAGATGAGCAGTTCTTC
V gene: TRBV28; clone size: -; J gene: TRBJ2-3; D gene: -; CDR3 protein: CASSLGGHSTDTQYF; CDR3 DNA: TGTGCCAGCAGTTTGGGGGGGCACAGCACAGATACGCAGTATTTT
V gene: TRBV7-7; clone size: -; J gene: TRBJ2-3; D gene: -; CDR3 protein: CASSPGGGDTQYF; CDR3 DNA: TGTGCCAGCAGCCCAGGCGGAGGTGATACGCAGTATTTT
V gene: TRBV27; clone size: -; J gene: TRBJ2-1; D gene: TRBD2; CDR3 protein: CAARGVNNEQFF; CDR3 DNA: TGTGCCGCGCGGGGGGTAAACAATGAGCAGTTCTTC
V gene: TRBV7-8; clone size: -; J gene: TRBJ1-6; D gene: -; CDR3 protein: CASSLEIGSSYNSPLHF; CDR3 DNA: TGTGCCAGCAGCTTAGAAATTGGGAGCTCCTATAATTCACCCCTCCACTTT
V gene: TRBV11-3; clone size: -; J gene: TRBJ1-2; D gene: -; CDR3 protein: CASSWRTAVGYTF; CDR3 DNA: TGTGCCAGCAGCTGGAGAACGGCGGTTGGCTACACCTTC
V gene: TRBV18; clone size: -; J gene: TRBJ2-3; D gene: TRBD2; CDR3 protein: CASSPSAGEDTQYF; CDR3 DNA: TGTGCCAGCTCACCCTCAGCGGGGGAAGATACGCAGTATTTT
V gene: TRBV10-2; clone size: -; J gene: TRBJ1-5; D gene: -; CDR3 protein: CASSQSESGNQPQHF; CDR3 DNA: TGCGCCAGCAGCCAATCCGAGTCCGGGAATCAGCCCCAGCATTTT
V gene: TRBV6-5; clone size: -; J gene: TRBJ2-7; D gene: TRBD1; CDR3 protein: CASSYSGTALYEQYF; CDR3 DNA: TGTGCCAGCAGTTACTCCGGGACAGCACTATACGAGCAGTACTTC
V gene: TRBV7-9; clone size: -; J gene: TRBJ1-1; D gene: -; CDR3 protein: CASSEARGTEAFF; CDR3 DNA: TGTGCCAGCAGCGAGGCTCGTGGGACTGAAGCTTTCTTT
V gene: TRBV7-2; clone size: -; J gene: TRBJ2-3; D gene: TRBD1; CDR3 protein: CASSVWDSPDTQYF; CDR3 DNA: TGTGCCAGCAGCGTATGGGACAGTCCAGATACGCAGTATTTT
V gene: TRBV11-2; clone size: once; J gene: TRBJ1-2; D gene: TRBD1; CDR3 protein: CASSLVRQGIGYTF; CDR3 DNA: TGTGCCAGCAGCTTGGTTCGACAGGGGATCGGCTACACCTTC
V gene: TRBV14; clone size: -; J gene: TRBJ2-5; D gene: TRBD2; CDR3 protein: CASSRGLAGQETQYF; CDR3 DNA: TGTGCCAGCAGCCGGGGACTAGCGGGGCAAGAGACCCAGTACTTC
V gene: TRBV5-1; clone size: -; J gene: TRBJ1-2; D gene: TRBD1; CDR3 protein: CASSRPTGGDGYTF; CDR3 DNA: TGCGCCAGCAGCCGACCGACAGGGGGGGATGGCTACACCTTC
V gene: TRBV4-1; clone size: -; J gene: TRBJ2-6; D gene: TRBD1; CDR3 protein: CASRHPGQGAGGANVLTF; CDR3 DNA: TGCGCCAGCAGACACCCGGGACAGGGGGCGGGTGGGGCCAACGTCCTGACTTTC
V gene: TRBV5-8; clone size: -; J gene: TRBJ2-7; D gene: -; CDR3 protein: CASSLGLGGLSYEQYF; CDR3 DNA: TGTGCCAGCAGCTTGGGACTCGGGGGTCTCTCCTACGAGCAGTACTTC
V gene: TRBV4-1; clone size: -; J gene: TRBJ1-4; D gene: -; CDR3 protein: CASSYGRSTNEKLFF; CDR3 DNA: TGCGCCAGCAGCTATGGGCGTTCAACTAATGAAAAACTGTTTTTT
V gene: TRBV6-1; clone size: -; J gene: TRBJ2-7; D gene: -; CDR3 protein: CASSVSQVDSYEQYF; CDR3 DNA: TGTGCCAGCAGTGTGAGCCAAGTAGACAGTTACGAGCAGTACTTC
V gene: TRBV5-5; clone size: -; J gene: TRBJ1-3; D gene: -; CDR3 protein: CASSLVLASSGNTIYF; CDR3 DNA: TGTGCCAGCAGCTTAGTCCTAGCATCCTCTGGAAACACCATATATTTT
V gene: TRBV5-4; clone size: -; J gene: TRBJ2-2; D gene: -; CDR3 protein: CASSLRQGNTGELFF; CDR3 DNA: TGTGCCAGCAGCTTGAGGCAGGGGAACACCGGGGAGCTGTTTTTT
V gene: TRBV21-1; clone size: -; J gene: TRBJ2-5; D gene: -; CDR3 protein: CASSPRTTQETQYF; CDR3 DNA: TGTGCCAGCAGCCCACGGACAACCCAAGAGACCCAGTACTTC
V gene: TRBV7-8; clone size: -; J gene: TRBJ2-1; D gene: TRBD1; CDR3 protein: CASSLDRGNEQFF; CDR3 DNA: TGTGCCAGCAGCTTAGACAGGGGCAATGAGCAGTTCTTC
V gene: TRBV10-3; clone size: few; J gene: TRBJ2-2; D gene: TRBD1; CDR3 protein: CAIGTGGGSGELFF; CDR3 DNA: TGTGCCATCGGCACAGGGGGCGGGAGCGGGGAGCTGTTTTTT
V gene: TRBV7-2; clone size: -; J gene: TRBJ2-7; D gene: -; CDR3 protein: CASSFSRTETYEQYF; CDR3 DNA: TGTGCCAGCAGCTTTTCGAGGACAGAGACCTACGAGCAGTACTTC
V gene: TRBV14; clone size: -; J gene: TRBJ1-6; D gene: -; CDR3 protein: CASSQGGYNSPLHF; CDR3 DNA: TGTGCCAGCAGCCAGGGGGGCTATAATTCACCCCTCCACTTT
V gene: TRBV7-9; clone size: -; J gene: TRBJ2-2; D gene: TRBD1; CDR3 protein: CASTRQGDTGELFF; CDR3 DNA: TGTGCCAGCACCAGACAGGGGGACACCGGGGAGCTGTTTTTT
V gene: TRBV7-2; clone size: -; J gene: TRBJ2-7; D gene: -; CDR3 protein: CASSSTQGNEQYF; CDR3 DNA: TGTGCCAGCAGCTCGACGCAGGGGAACGAGCAGTACTTC
V gene: TRBV5-4; clone size: -; J gene: TRBJ1-1; D gene: -; CDR3 protein: CASSHRTANTEAFF; CDR3 DNA: TGTGCCAGCAGCCATCGGACAGCGAACACTGAAGCTTTCTTT
V gene: TRBV7-9; clone size: few; J gene: TRBJ2-3; D gene: -; CDR3 protein: CASRAAGDTQYF; CDR3 DNA: TGTGCCAGCAGGGCAGCAGGGGATACGCAGTATTTT
V gene: TRBV11-2; clone size: -; J gene: TRBJ2-7; D gene: -; CDR3 protein: CASSPDSYEQYF; CDR3 DNA: TGTGCCAGCAGCCCCGACAGTTACGAGCAGTACTTC
V gene: TRBV5-6; clone size: -; J gene: TRBJ1-6; D gene: -; CDR3 protein: CASSVAPLNSPLHF; CDR3 DNA: TGTGCCAGCAGCGTGGCCCCCCTTAATTCACCCCTCCACTTT
V gene: TRBV14; clone size: -; J gene: TRBJ1-2; D gene: -; CDR3 protein: CASSGGLGYGYTF; CDR3 DNA: TGTGCCAGCAGCGGGGGACTAGGCTATGGCTACACCTTC
V gene: TRBV28; clone size: -; J gene: TRBJ1-6; D gene: TRBD1; CDR3 protein: CASSSVAKTGFRSSPLHF; CDR3 DNA: TGTGCCAGCAGCTCTGTCGCCAAGACAGGGTTTCGGAGTTCACCCCTCCACTTT
V gene: TRBV5-1; clone size: few; J gene: TRBJ2-5; D gene: TRBD2; CDR3 protein: CASSPGLAGGYQETQYF; CDR3 DNA: TGCGCCAGCAGCCCGGGACTAGCGGGGGGATACCAAGAGACCCAGTACTTC
V gene: TRBV4-3; clone size: once; J gene: TRBJ2-2; D gene: TRBD2; CDR3 protein: CASSQGGAGTLNTGELFF; CDR3 DNA: TGCGCCAGCAGCCAAGGAGGAGCGGGGACCCTGAACACCGGGGAGCTGTTTTTT